What follows are 25 T cell receptor beta chains derived from one specimen sequenced in a study of OX40 agonist ivuxolimab in advanced cancers. Some clones are missing from TCRdb's copy, which holds only in-frame ones; the method was immunoSEQ multiplex PCR. The table has 30,000 to 40,000 clones, 81% seen once. The sequences come from CD4+ or CD8+ T cells sorted from blood, collected in a trial of the OX40 agonist ivuxolimab. These receptors were taken from an adult with an advanced solid tumor such as melanoma, head and neck, liver or kidney cancer.

The chain employs TRBV6-1 and TRBJ2-7, with 8 bases fitting TRBD2. CDR1 and CDR2 (germline): MNHNS, SASEGT. V lost 10 bases, J lost 5 bases, and 10 bases stayed unmatched. The CDR3 loop spans 13 amino acids. In DNA form, the CDR3 reads TGTGCCACCGAGCGGGGGAGTACCCACGAGCAGTACTTC. Translated, it gives CATERGSTHEQYF.

The V gene is TRBV28, the J gene TRBJ2-1; no clear D. CDR3 length: 11 amino acids. Germline V CDR1 and CDR2: MDHEN, SYDVKM. Trimming cost V 5 bases and J 5 bases, with 4 bases left between them. CDR3 protein: CASSPNNEQFF. DNA of the CDR3: TGTGCCAGCAGTCCTAACAATGAGCAGTTCTTC. Filled out from reference TRBV28 and TRBJ2-1, the complete variable domain reads DVKVTQSSRYLVKRTGEKVFLECVQDMDHENMFWYRQDPGLGLRLIYFSYDVKMKEKGDIPEGYSVSREKKERFSLILESASTNQTSMYLCASSPNNEQFFGPGTRLTVL.

On this clone itself: One end of the junction is discordant with germline, which a read error may explain. The chain employs TRBV13 and TRBJ2-2; 10 bases agree with TRBD2. From germline, CDR1 is PRHDT and CDR2 FYEKMQ (reference sequence). The CDR3 is made up of 16 amino acids. The DNA for the CDR3 is TGTGCCAGCAGCTTATTAGCGGGGGGCAACACCGGGGAGCCGTTTTTT. Protein sequence: CASSLLAGGNTGEPFF.

DNA for the CDR3: TGTGCCATCAGTGAGGTCAGGGGGCCATCTAACTATGGCTACACCTTC. Its protein product is CAISEVRGPSNYGYTF. The V gene is TRBV10-3, the J gene TRBJ1-2; 8 bases line up with TRBD1. Germline V CDR1 and CDR2: ENHRY, SYGVKD. V dropped 2 bases and J dropped 0; count of bases not matched to a gene: 5. The CDR3 has 16 amino acids.

The chain has TRBV5-4 and TRBJ1-1; D gene unclear. The length of the CDR3 is 14 residues. V was clipped by 5 bases and J by 0 bases, with 11 bases between them. The germline CDR1 and CDR2 sequences are SGHNT and YYREEE (reference sequence). The CDR3 protein is CASRRAQMNTEAFF. CDR3 DNA sequence: TGTGCCAGCAGAAGGGCACAGATGAACACTGAAGCTTTCTTT.

V and J are TRBV4-1 and TRBJ1-5, with TRBD1 as a possible D gene (5 bases). CDR3 length: 18 amino acids. CDR1 and CDR2 from the germline V gene are MGHRA and YSYEKL. V was shortened by 0 bases and J by 0 bases, with 15 bases between the two germline ends. The CDR3 coding sequence is TGCGCCAGCAGCCAAGATCGGCAGGGTGTGGGTAGCAATCAGCCCCAGCATTTT. It encodes CASSQDRQGVGSNQPQHF.

V is TRBV6-5 and J is TRBJ2-7; 11 bases align to TRBD1. With V trimmed by 4 bases and J by 4 bases, 3 bases remained unmatched. Germline V gives CDR1 MNHEY, CDR2 SVGAGI. The CDR3 extends over 14 amino acids. The CDR3 coding sequence is TGTGCCAGCAGTTGGACAGGGGGCATATACGAGCAGTACTTC. Its translation is CASSWTGGIYEQYF.

The chain joins TRBV19 to TRBJ1-5, with D uncertain. The CDR3 loop spans 13 amino acids. Germline CDR1 and CDR2: LNHDA and SQIVND (reference sequence). V dropped 4 bases and J dropped 4 bases, with 8 bases sitting between them. CDR3 bases: TGTGCCAGTAGTACAAGGATAAATCAGCCCCAGCATTTT. As protein: CASSTRINQPQHF.

The chain uses TRBV5-1 and TRBJ2-1; 7 bases fit TRBD2. This CDR3 has 18 residues. V dropped 0 bases and J dropped 1; count of bases not matched to a gene: 10. Germline lookup yields CDR1 SGHRS and CDR2 YFSETQ. CDR3 in amino acids: CASSLVGSGGSSYNEQFF. CDR3 DNA sequence: TGCGCCAGCAGCTTGGTAGGGTCTGGCGGGAGTTCCTACAATGAGCAGTTCTTC.

This chain links TRBV19 with TRBJ1-1; TRBD1 is a possible D gene (6 bases). The CDR3 length is 14 residues. V was pared by 8 bases and J by 5 bases, with 18 bases between. In germline, CDR1 is LNHDA, CDR2 SQIVND (reference sequence). The CDR3 DNA follows: TGTGCCAGTGCGCGTGGGGGGGGCGGAACTGAAGCTTTCTTT. This codes for CASARGGGGTEAFF.

The chain couples TRBV19 to TRBJ2-1; tentatively, D is TRBD1 (6 bases). Trimming took 5 bases from V and 9 from J, leaving 17 bases between them. CDR1 is LNHDA and CDR2 is SQIVND in the germline V gene (reference sequence). This CDR3 has 14 amino acids. The CDR3, as DNA: TGTGCCAGTAGTCTAAATGTACAGGGAAGTGAGCAGTTCTTC. The encoded protein is CASSLNVQGSEQFF.

This clone was picked up one time. The chain employs TRBV11-3 and TRBJ2-7, with 9 bases fitting TRBD1. The length of the CDR3 is 15 residues. Germline CDR1 reads SGHNT; CDR2 reads YENEEA. V was clipped by 5 bases and J by 1 base; unmatched bases: 6. The CDR3 loop reads CASSPTGTGSYEQYF. The DNA for the CDR3 is TGTGCCAGCAGCCCGACCGGGACAGGGTCCTACGAGCAGTACTTC.

This sequence joins TRBV9 and TRBJ2-7; D unresolved. In germline, CDR1 is SGDLS, CDR2 YYNGEE. Deletions cut 4 bases from V and 3 bases from J, with 14 bases between. The CDR3 contains 14 residues. CDR3: CASSPTRLNYEQYF. CDR3 DNA: TGTGCCAGCAGCCCGACCCGGCTAAACTACGAGCAGTACTTC.

The V call is TRBV6-6, the J call TRBJ1-2, with D tentatively TRBD1 (5 bases). CDR1 and CDR2 (germline): MNHNY, SVGAGI (reference sequence). This CDR3 spans 13 amino acids. Between the trimmed V and J ends, which lost 4 bases and 8 bases, there was a span of 14 bases. CDR3 coding DNA: TGTGCCAGCAGTTTCTCAGGGTCGGAAGGCTACACCTTC. This encodes CASSFSGSEGYTF.

The CDR3 reads CASSFSVNKNTEAFF. As DNA, the CDR3 is TGTGCCAGCAGCTTTTCCGTCAACAAGAACACTGAAGCTTTCTTT. The chain joins TRBV5-4 to TRBJ1-1; D gene unclear. Deletions cut 2 bases from V and 1 base from J, with 12 bases between. The V gene's germline CDR1 is SGHNT and CDR2 YYREEE (reference sequence). This CDR3 spans 15 amino acids.

The chain is built from TRBV19 and TRBJ2-1; D could derive from TRBD1 or TRBD2 (6 bases each). The CDR3 loop spans 17 amino acids. Trimming cost V 4 bases and J 7 bases, with 23 bases left between them. Germline CDR1 and CDR2: LNHDA and SQIVND (reference sequence). The CDR3 here is CASSRAGVSGSRNEQFF. The DNA of the CDR3 is TGTGCCAGTAGTAGGGCAGGGGTCAGCGGGTCTCGGAATGAGCAGTTCTTC.

CDR3 amino acids: CASSSSGGLRNTIYF. CDR3 DNA: TGTGCCAGCAGTTCCTCGGGGGGCCTTCGGAACACCATATATTTT. The chain joins TRBV28 to TRBJ1-3, with D perhaps TRBD1 (6 bases). Trimming took off 4 bases at V and 7 bases at J, with 17 bases between the two ends. The germline V gene encodes CDR1 MDHEN and CDR2 SYDVKM. CDR3 length: 15 amino acids. The variable domain in full, completed from reference TRBV28 and TRBJ1-3, reads DVKVTQSSRYLVKRTGEKVFLECVQDMDHENMFWYRQDPGLGLRLIYFSYDVKMKEKGDIPEGYSVSREKKERFSLILESASTNQTSMYLCASSSSGGLRNTIYFGEGSWLTVV.

V usage is TRBV5-1 and J usage is TRBJ2-7, with a possible D match to TRBD1 (7 bases). The CDR3 consists of 13 residues. Per germline, CDR1 SGHRS and CDR2 YFSETQ. Between the trimmed V and J ends, which lost 4 bases and 5 bases, there was a span of 13 bases. The CDR3, as DNA: TGCGCCAGCAGCGCGGGACAGATGAACGAGCAGTACTTC. This gives the protein CASSAGQMNEQYF.

In this sample, this clone turned up once. The rearrangement uses TRBV7-9 and TRBJ1-4, with TRBD1 as a possible D gene (5 bases). CDR1 and CDR2 from the germline V gene are SEHNR and FQNEAQ (reference sequence). V gave up 1 base and J gave up 8 bases, with 14 bases separating them. The CDR3 contains 15 residues. CDR3 loop: CASSLVSREGEKLFF. The CDR3 bases are TGTGCCAGCAGCTTAGTTTCCAGGGAGGGAGAAAAACTGTTTTTT.

V usage is TRBV19 and J usage is TRBJ2-2; D uncertain. V was clipped by 5 bases and J by 7 bases, with 17 bases between them. The V gene's germline CDR1 is LNHDA and CDR2 SQIVND (reference sequence). The CDR3 consists of 15 residues. CDR3 residues: CASSPLLSVGGELFF. For the CDR3, the DNA is TGTGCCAGTAGTCCACTTTTGTCGGTGGGCGGGGAGCTGTTTTTT.

V gene TRBV11-2 combines with J gene TRBJ2-7; TRBD2 agrees at 15 bases. Germline lookup yields CDR1 SGHAT and CDR2 FQNNGV. The CDR3 sequence is 15 residues long. V dropped 5 bases and J dropped 6; count of bases not matched to a gene: 5. The CDR3 nucleotides read TGTGCCAGCAGCCGGACTAGCGGGAGGGTAGGCGAGCAGTACTTC. Translated, it gives CASSRTSGRVGEQYF.

In DNA, the CDR3 is TGTGCCAGCAGCCCCGTGGGACAGAACACTGAAGCTTTCTTT. Translating gives CASSPVGQNTEAFF. The V and J genes are TRBV9 and TRBJ1-1, with TRBD1 as a possible D gene (6 bases). The germline gives CDR1 SGDLS, CDR2 YYNGEE. The CDR3 is made up of 14 amino acids. V lost 4 bases to trimming and J lost 1 base, with 11 bases between them.

CDR3 DNA sequence: TGTGCCAGCAGTTTTTTCACGTACGAGCAGTACTTC. It yields the protein CASSFFTYEQYF. The chain uses TRBV28 and TRBJ2-7; no definite D call. The V gene lost 3 bases and the J gene lost 4 bases, with 7 bases spanning the gap. The CDR3 runs 12 residues. The V gene's germline CDR1 is MDHEN and CDR2 SYDVKM.

The chain uses TRBV4-1 and TRBJ1-6; D gene ambiguous. The CDR3 contains 16 residues. Trimming cost V 0 bases and J 2 bases, with 8 bases left between them. Germline CDR1 is MGHRA and CDR2 is YSYEKL. This CDR3 is CASSQDVGTYNSPLHF. Here the CDR3 DNA reads TGCGCCAGCAGCCAAGATGTGGGGACCTATAATTCACCCCTCCACTTT.

The chain employs TRBV2 and TRBJ1-2; the match to TRBD1 covers 12 bases. The CDR3 consists of 17 residues. V lost 5 bases and J lost 3; bases outside the gene matches: 10. Looked up from germline, CDR1 is SNHLY and CDR2 is FYNNEI. CDR3 sequence: CASSPLPGQGADYGYTF. For the CDR3, the DNA is TGTGCCAGCAGTCCACTCCCGGGACAGGGGGCAGACTATGGCTACACCTTC.